One and the same sample provided the 15 T cell receptor beta chains below, sequenced in a study of human T cells and chemical hapten exposure. In TCRdb, the RACE reads were re-called with MiXCR into one record per CDR3 protein. The sample includes 65,000 to 90,000 distinct CDR3 sequences, 5% to 8.5% of them seen just once. Time point: patch test 2, 6 weeks after DPC sensitization. Documented treatment: therapeutic diphenylcyclopropenone sensitization with weekly scalp DPC. Sequences were derived from whole blood, sampled in connection with sensitization to the hapten diphenylcyclopropenone (DPC). These TCRs come from a woman aged 25-40 years with alopecia areata. Some clones in this sample may be carry-over from other donors' samples.

This clonotype was found many times. The chain combines TRBV7-9 with TRBJ1-1; no reliable D call. In germline, CDR1 is SEHNR, CDR2 FQNEAQ (reference sequence). Trimming left V 2 bases short and J 1 base short, with 8 bases between. The CDR3 has 14 amino acids. The CDR3 region has the DNA TGTGCCAGCAGCTTACGGGGTGCGAACACTGAAGCTTTCTTT. It encodes CASSLRGANTEAFF.

The table lists this clonotype with many counts. The chain links TRBV5-1 to TRBJ1-1, with 12 bases identical to TRBD1. The CDR3 extends over 19 amino acids. The ends lost 4 bases at V and 1 base at J; junction bases unmatched: 14. Germline CDR1 SGHRS, CDR2 YFSETQ. Written as DNA, the CDR3 is TGCGCCAGCAGCCCCATGCGGCGGGACAGGGGGCGATGGAACACTGAAGCTTTCTTT. It codes for CASSPMRRDRGRWNTEAFF.

This clonotype occurred many times. The genes are TRBV10-3 and TRBJ1-1, with D possibly matching TRBD1 (5 bases). Germline V lookup: CDR1 ENHRY, CDR2 SYGVKD. This CDR3 is built from 17 residues. With 6 bases removed from V and 1 base from J, the gap between germline ends came to 21 bases. CDR3 protein: CAISDTTVRDRNTEAFF. The DNA for the CDR3 is TGTGCCATCAGCGATACAACCGTAAGGGACCGGAACACTGAAGCTTTCTTT.

This clonotype showed up many times. This chain links TRBV5-1 with TRBJ2-3; 9 nucleotides match TRBD2. Trimming cost V 4 bases and J 1 base; bases outside gene matches: 7. The CDR3 consists of 16 residues. Per the germline V gene, CDR1 is SGHRS and CDR2 is YFSETQ. For the CDR3, the DNA is TGCGCCAGCAGCACGGCGGGGGGGCCAGGCACAGATACGCAGTATTTT. Amino acids: CASSTAGGPGTDTQYF.

This clonotype was seen at least ten times. The chain has TRBV10-3 and TRBJ1-1, with D maybe TRBD1 (5 bases). CDR3 length: 14 amino acids. Trimming cost V 9 bases and J 4 bases, with 18 bases left between them. Germline lookup yields CDR1 ENHRY and CDR2 SYGVKD. The CDR3 DNA sequence: TGTGCCATAACGGCGGGGCCGCAGGGCACTGAAGCTTTCTTT. Its translation: CAITAGPQGTEAFF.

This clonotype was picked up a small number of times. This chain links TRBV18 with TRBJ2-3; D not certain. This CDR3 has 14 amino acids. Trimming took 2 bases from V and 2 from J, leaving 8 bases between them. The germline V gene encodes CDR1 KGHSH and CDR2 LQKENI. The CDR3 DNA follows: TGTGCCAGCTCACCAAACGCTAACACAGATACGCAGTATTTT. This sequence encodes CASSPNANTDTQYF.

In its sample, this clonotype was seen many times. This chain joins TRBV12-3 or TRBV12-4 and TRBJ2-3; the D gene could be TRBD1 or TRBD2 (6 bases each). The CDR3 consists of 15 residues. The V gene lost 2 bases and the J gene lost 1 base, with 10 bases spanning the gap. Written as DNA, the CDR3 is TGTGCCAGCAGTTTATCCCGGGGGCGCACAGATACGCAGTATTTT. Translation: CASSLSRGRTDTQYF.

This clonotype was picked up many times. V usage is TRBV6-1 and J usage is TRBJ2-4, with 9 bases aligning to TRBD2. The V gene's germline CDR1 is MNHNS and CDR2 SASEGT. The CDR3 is made up of 15 amino acids. V trimming: 4 bases; J trimming: 9 bases; junction bases outside the gene matches: 10. CDR3 bases: TGTGCCAGCAGTGCACTCGCGGGGGGGCCGGCCATTCAGTACTTC. It codes for CASSALAGGPAIQYF.

The rearrangement joins TRBV5-8 to TRBJ1-2; 8 nucleotides align to TRBD1. Germline CDR1 reads SGHTS; CDR2 reads YDEGEE. V shed 5 bases, J shed 3 bases, and the junction held 6 bases outside the gene matches. This CDR3 has 14 amino acids. This chain's CDR3 is CASRATGGYYGYTF. The CDR3 DNA reads as TGTGCCAGCAGGGCCACAGGGGGATACTATGGCTACACCTTC. The whole variable domain, filled in from reference TRBV5-8 and TRBJ1-2, reads EAGVTQSPTHLIKTRGQQATLRCSPISGHTSVYWYQQALGLGLQFLLWYDEGEERNRGNFPPRFSGRQFPNYSSELNVNALELEDSALYLCASRATGGYYGYTFGSGTRLTVV.

This clonotype was seen many times. The V and J genes are TRBV20-1 and TRBJ2-3, with TRBD2 matching over 8 bases. The CDR3 is 14 residues long. Germline V lookup: CDR1 DFQATT, CDR2 SNEGSKA (reference sequence). The V gene end was trimmed by 6 bases and the J gene end by 3 bases; junction bases not matched to a gene: 8. The DNA for the CDR3 is TGCAGTGCGCTGCCGGGACTAGGAACAGATACGCAGTATTTT. Its translation is CSALPGLGTDTQYF.

The table lists this clonotype with a few counts. The chain couples TRBV7-2 to TRBJ2-7; D remains ambiguous. V was trimmed by 1 base and J by 6 bases, leaving 10 bases between them. CDR3 size: 13 residues. Germline CDR1 is SGHTA and CDR2 is FQGNSA. The CDR3 protein is CASSLVTRTEQYF. The CDR3 nucleotides read TGTGCCAGCAGCTTAGTGACTCGGACCGAGCAGTACTTC.

In this sample, this clonotype turned up many times. The V gene is TRBV29-1, the J gene TRBJ2-3; D is possibly TRBD2 (6 bases). Germline CDR1 SQVTM, CDR2 ANQGSEA. The V gene lost 0 bases and the J gene lost 4 bases, with 14 bases spanning the gap. The CDR3 has 15 residues. The CDR3 reads CSVEDLEGIADTQYF. In DNA, the CDR3 is TGCAGCGTTGAAGATCTGGAGGGAATAGCAGATACGCAGTATTTT.

This clonotype was counted between two and nine times. This rearrangement joins TRBV14 to TRBJ1-1; D might be TRBD1 (6 bases). CDR1 is SGHDN, CDR2 FVKESK, per germline. Trimming removed 1 base at V and 7 bases at J, with 13 bases between. There are 14 residues in the CDR3. Here the CDR3 DNA reads TGTGCCAGCAGCCAAGTGAGGGGGAAAAGTGAAGCTTTCTTT. Its protein is CASSQVRGKSEAFF.

In this sample, this clonotype turned up many times. One junction end does not reproduce the germline sequence, and a read error may be involved. CDR3 DNA: TGCAGTGCTAGTGGTGGACTAGCGGGGGGCCCCCTCGACTTC. Its translation: CSASGGLAGGPLDF. The chain has TRBV20-1 and TRBJ2-5; 14 bases agree with TRBD2. The CDR3 spans 14 residues. CDR1 DFQATT and CDR2 SNEGSKA come from the germline V gene (reference sequence).

The chain combines TRBV19 with TRBJ1-1, with 8 bases matching TRBD1. Germline V CDR1 and CDR2: LNHDA, SQIVND (reference sequence). Losses at the gene ends were 5 bases for V and 3 bases for J; bases not matched to a gene: 8. CDR3 length equals 15 residues. The CDR3 DNA reads TGTGCCAGTAGTGACGCCGGGACAGGCCACACTGAAGCTTTCTTT. This codes for CASSDAGTGHTEAFF.